The next 4 T cell receptor beta chains were all read from a single sample in a study of beta chain features in type 1 diabetes. Every bit of the isolated RNA underwent reverse transcription, so sequencing read expressed TCRB transcripts. Assay used: immunoSEQ multiplex PCR; TCRdb lists only in-frame clones, some missing. The sample comprises approximately 160,000 clones, less than 9.5% of which are singletons, and 0.65% rests with the top ten. Source material: central memory CD4+ T cells from blood. These receptor sequences come from a man between 18 and 29 years old in good health.

The chain couples TRBV5-4 to TRBJ1-2; TRBD1 aligns across 7 bases. J gave up 5 bases and V 5 bases, and 12 bases lay outside the gene matches. CDR1 and CDR2 (germline): SGHNT, YYREEE (reference sequence). CDR3 length: 15 residues. The CDR3 loop reads CASSYGQANLYGYTF. The CDR3 DNA reads TGTGCCAGCAGTTATGGACAGGCAAATCTATATGGCTACACCTTC.

The sample holds one count of this clone. The CDR3 bases are TGCGCCAGCAGCTTGGCCACGACGAGGGACTACACCTTC. Residues: CASSLATTRDYTF. This chain uses TRBV5-1 with TRBJ1-2; D gene ambiguous. The length of the CDR3 is 13 residues. Trimming pared 0 bases from V and 10 bases from J, leaving 13 bases between. Germline lookup yields CDR1 SGHRS and CDR2 YFSETQ.

This clone was detected many times. The same CDR3 arises from other DNA sequences in this sample as well. The chain carries TRBV28 and TRBJ2-5, with 7 bases lining up with TRBD2. V gave up 7 bases and J gave up 2 bases; unmatched junction bases: 4. In germline, CDR1 is MDHEN, CDR2 SYDVKM. The CDR3 is made up of 13 amino acids. The CDR3 loop reads CASIPGGQETQYF. The CDR3 nucleotides read TGTGCCAGCATACCGGGGGGACAAGAGACCCAGTACTTC.

The genes are TRBV9 and TRBJ2-1, with 7 positions matching TRBD1. In germline, CDR1 is SGDLS, CDR2 YYNGEE. The CDR3 consists of 14 residues. The trim removed 2 bases at V and 6 bases at J, leaving 5 bases unmatched. Written as DNA, the CDR3 is TGTGCCAGCAGCGTTAGAAACAGGGGCAATGAGCAGTTCTTC. Amino acids: CASSVRNRGNEQFF. Supplemented by reference TRBV9 and TRBJ2-1, the full variable domain reads DSGVTQTPKHLITATGQRVTLRCSPRSGDLSVYWYQQSLDQGLQFLIQYYNGEERAKGNILERFSAQQFPDLHSELNLSSLELGDSALYFCASSVRNRGNEQFFGPGTRLTVL.